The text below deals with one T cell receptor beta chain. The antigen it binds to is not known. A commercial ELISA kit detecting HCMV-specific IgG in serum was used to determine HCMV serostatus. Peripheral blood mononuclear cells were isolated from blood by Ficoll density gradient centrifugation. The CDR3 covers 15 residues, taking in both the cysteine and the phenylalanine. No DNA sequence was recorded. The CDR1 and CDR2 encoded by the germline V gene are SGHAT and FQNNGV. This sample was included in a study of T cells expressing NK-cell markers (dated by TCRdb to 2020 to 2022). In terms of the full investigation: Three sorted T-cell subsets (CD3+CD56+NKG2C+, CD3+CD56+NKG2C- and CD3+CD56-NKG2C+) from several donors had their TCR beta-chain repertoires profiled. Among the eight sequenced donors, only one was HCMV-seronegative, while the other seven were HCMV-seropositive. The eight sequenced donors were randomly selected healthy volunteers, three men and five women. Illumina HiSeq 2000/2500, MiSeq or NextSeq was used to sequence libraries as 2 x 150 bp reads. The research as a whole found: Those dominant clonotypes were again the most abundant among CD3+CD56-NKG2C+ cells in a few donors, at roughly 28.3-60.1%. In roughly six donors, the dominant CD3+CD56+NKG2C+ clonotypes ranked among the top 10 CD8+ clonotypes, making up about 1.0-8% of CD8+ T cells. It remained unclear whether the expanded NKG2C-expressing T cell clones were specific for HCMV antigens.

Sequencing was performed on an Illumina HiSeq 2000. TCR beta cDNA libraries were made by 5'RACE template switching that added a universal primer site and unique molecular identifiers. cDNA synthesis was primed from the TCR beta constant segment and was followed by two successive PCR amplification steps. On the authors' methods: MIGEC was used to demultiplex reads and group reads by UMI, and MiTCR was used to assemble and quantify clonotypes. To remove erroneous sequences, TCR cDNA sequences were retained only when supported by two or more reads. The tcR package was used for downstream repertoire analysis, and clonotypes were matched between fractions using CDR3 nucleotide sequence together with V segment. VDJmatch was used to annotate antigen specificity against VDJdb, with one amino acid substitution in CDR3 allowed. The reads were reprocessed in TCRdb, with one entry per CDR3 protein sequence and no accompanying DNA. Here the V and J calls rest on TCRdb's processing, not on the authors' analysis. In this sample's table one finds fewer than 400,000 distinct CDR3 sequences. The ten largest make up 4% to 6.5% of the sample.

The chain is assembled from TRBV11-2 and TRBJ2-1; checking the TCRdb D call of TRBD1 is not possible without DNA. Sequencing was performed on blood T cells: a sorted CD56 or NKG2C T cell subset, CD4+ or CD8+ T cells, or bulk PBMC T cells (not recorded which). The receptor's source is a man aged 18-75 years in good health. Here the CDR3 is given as CASSVPTGAYNEQFF.